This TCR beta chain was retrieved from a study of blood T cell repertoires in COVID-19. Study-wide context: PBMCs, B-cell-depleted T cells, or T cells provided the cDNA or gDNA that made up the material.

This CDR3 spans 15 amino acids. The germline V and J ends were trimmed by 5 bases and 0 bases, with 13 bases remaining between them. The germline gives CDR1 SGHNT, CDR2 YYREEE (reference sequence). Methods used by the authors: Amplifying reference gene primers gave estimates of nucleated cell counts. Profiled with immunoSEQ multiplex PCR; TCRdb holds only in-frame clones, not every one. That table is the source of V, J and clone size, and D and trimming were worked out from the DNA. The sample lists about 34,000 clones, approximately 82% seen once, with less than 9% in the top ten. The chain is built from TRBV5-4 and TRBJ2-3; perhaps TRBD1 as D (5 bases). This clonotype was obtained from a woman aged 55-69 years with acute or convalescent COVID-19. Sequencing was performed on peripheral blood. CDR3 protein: CASRPNAGSTDTQYF. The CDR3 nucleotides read TGTGCCAGCAGACCCAACGCAGGGAGCACAGATACGCAGTATTTT.